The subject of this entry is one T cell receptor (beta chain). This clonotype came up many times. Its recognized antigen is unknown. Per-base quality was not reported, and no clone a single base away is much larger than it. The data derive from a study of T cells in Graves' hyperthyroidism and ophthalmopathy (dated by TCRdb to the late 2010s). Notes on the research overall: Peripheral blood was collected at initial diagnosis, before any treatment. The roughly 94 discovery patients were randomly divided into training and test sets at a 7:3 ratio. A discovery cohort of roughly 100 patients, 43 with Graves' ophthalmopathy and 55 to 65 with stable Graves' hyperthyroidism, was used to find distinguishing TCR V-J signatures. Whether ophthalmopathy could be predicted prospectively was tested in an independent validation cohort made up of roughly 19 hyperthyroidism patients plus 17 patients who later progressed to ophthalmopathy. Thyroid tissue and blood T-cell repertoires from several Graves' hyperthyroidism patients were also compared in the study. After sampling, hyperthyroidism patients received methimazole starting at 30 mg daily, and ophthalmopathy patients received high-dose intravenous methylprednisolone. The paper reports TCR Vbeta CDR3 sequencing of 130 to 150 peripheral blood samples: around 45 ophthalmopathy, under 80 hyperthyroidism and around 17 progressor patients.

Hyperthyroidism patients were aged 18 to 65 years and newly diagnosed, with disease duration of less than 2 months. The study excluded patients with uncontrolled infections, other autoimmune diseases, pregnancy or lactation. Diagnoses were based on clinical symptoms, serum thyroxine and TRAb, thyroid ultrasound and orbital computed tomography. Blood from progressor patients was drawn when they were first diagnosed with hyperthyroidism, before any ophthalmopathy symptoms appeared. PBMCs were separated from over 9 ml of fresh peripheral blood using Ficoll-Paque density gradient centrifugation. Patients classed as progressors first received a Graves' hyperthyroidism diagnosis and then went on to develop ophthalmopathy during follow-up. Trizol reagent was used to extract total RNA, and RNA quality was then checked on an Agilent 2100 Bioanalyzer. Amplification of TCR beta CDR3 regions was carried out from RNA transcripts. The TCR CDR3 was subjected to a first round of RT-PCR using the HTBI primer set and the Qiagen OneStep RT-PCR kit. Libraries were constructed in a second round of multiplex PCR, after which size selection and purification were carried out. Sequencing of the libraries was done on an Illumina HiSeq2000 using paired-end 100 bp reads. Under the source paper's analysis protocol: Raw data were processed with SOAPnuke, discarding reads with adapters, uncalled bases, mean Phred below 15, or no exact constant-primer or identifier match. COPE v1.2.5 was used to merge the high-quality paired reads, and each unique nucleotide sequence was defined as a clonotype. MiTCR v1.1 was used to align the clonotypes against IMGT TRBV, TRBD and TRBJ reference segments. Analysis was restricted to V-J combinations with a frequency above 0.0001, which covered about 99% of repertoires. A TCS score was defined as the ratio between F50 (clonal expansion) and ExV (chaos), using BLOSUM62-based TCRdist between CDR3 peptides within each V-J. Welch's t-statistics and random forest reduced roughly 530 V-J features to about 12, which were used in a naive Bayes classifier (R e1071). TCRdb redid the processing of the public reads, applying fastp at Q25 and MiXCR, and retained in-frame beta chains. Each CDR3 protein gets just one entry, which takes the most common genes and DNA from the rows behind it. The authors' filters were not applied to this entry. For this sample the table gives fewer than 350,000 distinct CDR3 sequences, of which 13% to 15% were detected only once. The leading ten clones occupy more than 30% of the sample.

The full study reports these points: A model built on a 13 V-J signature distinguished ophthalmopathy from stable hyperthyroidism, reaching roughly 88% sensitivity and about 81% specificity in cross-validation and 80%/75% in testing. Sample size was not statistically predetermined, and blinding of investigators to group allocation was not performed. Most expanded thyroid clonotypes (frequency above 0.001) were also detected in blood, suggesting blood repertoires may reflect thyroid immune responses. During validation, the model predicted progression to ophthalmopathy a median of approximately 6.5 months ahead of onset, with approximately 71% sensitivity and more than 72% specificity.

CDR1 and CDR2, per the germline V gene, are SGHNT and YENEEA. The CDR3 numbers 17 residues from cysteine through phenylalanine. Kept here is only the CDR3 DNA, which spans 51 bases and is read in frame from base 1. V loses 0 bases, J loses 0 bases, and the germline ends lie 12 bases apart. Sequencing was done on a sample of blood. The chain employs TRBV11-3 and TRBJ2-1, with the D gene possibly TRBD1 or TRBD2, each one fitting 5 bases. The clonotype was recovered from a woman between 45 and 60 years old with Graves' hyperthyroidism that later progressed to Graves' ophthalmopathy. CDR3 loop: CASSLDRWGSSYNEQFF. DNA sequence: TGTGCCAGCAGCTTAGATCGTTGGGGGAGCTCCTACAATGAGCAGTTCTTC.